Given below is one T cell receptor beta chain in context. Its matching antigen is unknown. This sample is drawn from a study of regulatory T cells in long-lasting Graves disease. General study points: Newly diagnosed disease favored TRBV20-1 and TRBJ2-1 over persistent disease.

CDR1 is MGHDK, CDR2 SYGVNS, per germline. This CDR3 contains 12 residues. V was cut by 8 bases and J by 5 bases, with 9 bases left in between. Documented time point: newly diagnosed GD, antithyroid drugs for less than 3 months. PBMC RNA was the source of the TCR library. Combining iRepertoire HTBI primers with Arm-PCR of CDR3 regions, the authors built TCR beta libraries. Via MiXCR, TCRdb re-called the multiplex PCR reads, giving one row per CDR3 protein. The top ten hold around 18% of the sample, which has a few hundred thousand distinct CDR3 sequences, 12% seen once. The sample also formed part of further work on T cells in Graves' hyperthyroidism and ophthalmopathy. Per that paper: Exclusion of patients followed from uncontrolled infection, other autoimmune disease, pregnancy or lactation. Diagnosis rested on symptoms, serum thyroxine and TRAb, thyroid ultrasound, and orbital computed tomography.

The gene calls are TRBV25-1 and TRBJ2-2; D is unresolved. The sequencing used peripheral blood mononuclear cells (PBMCs), collected at new diagnosis, from a patient treated with antithyroid drugs. The source of this sequence is a woman between 18 and 30 years old with Graves disease. CDR3 sequence: CASLSATGELFF. The DNA of the CDR3 is TGTGCCAGCCTCTCGGCGACCGGGGAGCTGTTTTTT.